The 28 T cell receptor beta chains given below trace back to one sample, sequenced in a study of T cells in Graves' hyperthyroidism and ophthalmopathy. Amplification of TCR beta CDR3 regions used RNA as the template. A first-round RT-PCR of the TCR CDR3 used the HTBI primer set. MiXCR, applied by TCRdb to the multiplex PCR reads, yields one record per CDR3 protein. The sample contains around 600,000 distinct CDR3 sequences, 13% to 15% of which appear only once. Material for sequencing was blood. These receptor sequences come from a woman aged 18-30 years with Graves' ophthalmopathy.

The table lists this clonotype with many counts. The gene calls are TRBV7-9 and TRBJ2-5, with D uncertain. Trimming took 0 bases from V and 0 from J, leaving 8 bases between them. This CDR3 region has 15 residues. The germline gives CDR1 SEHNR, CDR2 FQNEAQ (reference sequence). CDR3 region: CASSLARWYQETQYF. The CDR3 nucleotides are TGTGCCAGCAGCTTAGCGAGGTGGTACCAAGAGACCCAGTACTTC.

In this sample, this clonotype turned up many times. The V and J genes are TRBV7-3 and TRBJ2-3; 10 bases map to TRBD2. Per the germline V gene, CDR1 is SGHTA and CDR2 is FQGTGA. J lost 2 bases, V lost 0 bases, and 14 bases had no gene match. This CDR3 region has 20 residues. In nucleotides, the CDR3 is TGTGCCAGCAGCTTAACGAAAGCGAGGAGACTAGCGGGTCACACAGATACGCAGTATTTT. It codes for CASSLTKARRLAGHTDTQYF.

This clonotype appeared many times. The CDR3 region is CASSKGGDEQFF. CDR3 coding DNA: TGTGCCAGCAGTAAGGGGGGCGATGAGCAGTTCTTC. The rearrangement uses TRBV12-3 or TRBV12-4 and TRBJ2-1; TRBD1 or TRBD2 may be the D gene (6 bases each). The V end was cut by 5 bases, the J end by 8 bases, with 10 bases between. The CDR3 covers 12 residues.

This rearrangement joins TRBV30 to TRBJ2-3; 14 bases agree with TRBD2. CDR1 GTSNPN and CDR2 SVGIG come from the germline V gene (reference sequence). V lost 0 bases and J lost 6; bases outside the gene matches: 11. CDR3 size: 18 residues. The CDR3, as DNA: TGTGCCTGGAGTGTGGAGGGACTAGCGGGAGTGGGGAAGGATACGCAGTATTTT. The encoded protein is CAWSVEGLAGVGKDTQYF. The full variable domain, rest sourced from reference TRBV30 and TRBJ2-3, is SQTIHQWPATLVQPVGSPLSLECTVEGTSNPNLYWYRQAAGRGLQLLFYSVGIGQISSEVPQNLSASRPQDRQFILSSKKLLLSDSGFYLCAWSVEGLAGVGKDTQYFGPGTRLTVL.

This clonotype was recorded at least ten times. The chain joins TRBV27 to TRBJ2-3; TRBD2 agrees at 12 bases. J lost 6 bases, V lost 2 bases, and 6 bases had no gene match. Germline V CDR1 and CDR2: MNHEY, SMNVEV (reference sequence). CDR3 length: 16 residues. The CDR3 bases are TGTGCCAGCAGTTTACGACTAGCGGGAGCGCCCGATACGCAGTATTTT. Amino acids: CASSLRLAGAPDTQYF.

This clonotype was found many times. The rearrangement joins TRBV12-3 or TRBV12-4 to TRBJ1-5; 9 positions match TRBD1. With 5 bases clipped from V and 5 bases from J, the junction kept 4 bases outside the gene matches. The CDR3 runs 14 residues. The CDR3 sequence: CASSIQGADQPQHF. As DNA, the CDR3 is TGTGCCAGCAGTATACAGGGGGCGGATCAGCCCCAGCATTTT.

In this sample, this clonotype turned up many times. The DNA for the CDR3 is TGTGCCACCAGTGACAAGACAGGAGCTAATGAAAAACTGTTTTTT. Translation gives CATSDKTGANEKLFF. The V and J genes are TRBV24-1 and TRBJ1-4; the D gene is possibly TRBD1 (6 bases). Germline CDR1 reads KGHDR; CDR2 reads SFDVKD. Between the trimmed V and J ends, which lost 4 bases and 3 bases, there was a span of 11 bases. This CDR3 contains 15 residues.

This clonotype was counted only a few times. This chain joins TRBV20-1 and TRBJ2-7; D is undetermined. The CDR3 is made up of 14 amino acids. With 0 bases removed from V and 1 base from J, the gap between germline ends came to 10 bases. Germline lookup yields CDR1 DFQATT and CDR2 SNEGSKA (reference sequence). The CDR3 loop is CSARDEWESYEQYF. The CDR3 coding sequence is TGCAGTGCTAGAGATGAGTGGGAATCCTACGAGCAGTACTTC.

The sample holds many counts of this clonotype. The chain recombines TRBV2 with TRBJ1-1; D not resolved. Germline lookup yields CDR1 SNHLY and CDR2 FYNNEI. The length of the CDR3 is 13 residues. V gave up 6 bases and J gave up 3 bases, with 11 bases separating them. The CDR3 here is CASRLNLYTEAFF. For the CDR3, the DNA is TGTGCCAGCAGACTGAACCTTTACACTGAAGCTTTCTTT.

The chain carries TRBV18 and TRBJ1-4, with D perhaps matching TRBD1 (6 bases). The CDR3 is 15 residues long. Germline V lookup: CDR1 KGHSH, CDR2 LQKENI. V dropped 3 bases and J dropped 5 bases, with 13 bases sitting between them. CDR3 in DNA: TGTGCCAGCTCACCTGGGACACGGCGGAATGAAAAACTGTTTTTT. Translating it yields CASSPGTRRNEKLFF. Full variable domain (remainder filled in from reference TRBV18 and TRBJ1-4): NAGVMQNPRHLVRRRGQEARLRCSPMKGHSHVYWYRQLPEEGLKFMVYLQKENIIDESGMPKERFSAEFPKEGPSILRIQQVVRGDSAAYFCASSPGTRRNEKLFFGSGTQLSVL.

This chain links TRBV6-7 with TRBJ2-1; D tentatively fits TRBD1 or TRBD2 (5 bases each). TRBV6-7 is assigned to the ORF class and has an uncertain function. The V end lost 4 bases, the J end lost 3 bases, and 22 bases lay between the germline ends. The CDR3 runs 18 residues. The CDR3 loop reads CASSSAVMRGQIYNEQFF. For the CDR3, the DNA is TGTGCCAGCAGTTCTGCTGTGATGAGGGGCCAGATCTACAATGAGCAGTTCTTC.

This sequence joins TRBV24-1 and TRBJ2-1, with 9 bases matching TRBD2. The ends lost 4 bases at V and 4 bases at J; junction bases unmatched: 10. CDR3 length: 17 amino acids. The germline V gene encodes CDR1 KGHDR and CDR2 SFDVKD. The DNA of the CDR3 is TGTGCCACCAGTGACCCTATAGCGGGAGAGGGATACAATGAGCAGTTCTTC. This encodes CATSDPIAGEGYNEQFF.

This chain joins TRBV6-2 or TRBV6-3 and TRBJ2-3, with D perhaps TRBD2 (6 bases). Germline-derived CDR1 and CDR2 are MNHEY and SVGEGT. V was shortened by 7 bases and J by 1 base, with 12 bases between the two germline ends. The CDR3 sequence is 14 residues long. As DNA, the CDR3 is TGTGCCAGCAAGCTAGAGCGGGGCACAGATACGCAGTATTTT. Its protein is CASKLERGTDTQYF.

This clonotype was seen many times. This sequence joins TRBV6-2 or TRBV6-3 and TRBJ2-5; no clear D. V lost 6 bases and J 2 bases, leaving 7 bases between the germline ends. Germline V gene sequence: CDR1 MNHEY, CDR2 SVGEGT. The CDR3 runs to 12 residues. CDR3 bases: TGTGCCAGCAGAGCTACACAAGAGACCCAGTACTTC. This codes for CASRATQETQYF.

The chain has TRBV7-2 and TRBJ1-3; D not certain. Trimming took off 5 bases at V and 2 bases at J, with 7 bases between the two ends. The CDR3 sequence is 13 residues long. Germline-derived CDR1 and CDR2 are SGHTA and FQGNSA. The CDR3 nucleotides are TGTGCCAGCAGCCCACTTACTGGAAACACCATATATTTT. Protein product: CASSPLTGNTIYF.

The chain employs TRBV10-3 and TRBJ1-4; D possibly corresponds to TRBD1 (6 bases). V was trimmed by 6 bases and J by 2 bases, leaving 13 bases between them. Germline V gene lookup returns CDR1 ENHRY and CDR2 SYGVKD. This CDR3 region has 15 residues. In DNA, the CDR3 is TGTGCCATCAGCGTAGAGGGGGGGACTAATGAAAAACTGTTTTTT. Amino acid sequence: CAISVEGGTNEKLFF.

This clonotype was seen at least ten times. The rearrangement links TRBV30 to TRBJ2-5; D might be TRBD1 or TRBD2, each matching 6 bases. This CDR3 is built from 12 residues. Trimming took 3 bases from V and 5 from J, leaving 10 bases between them. Germline CDR1 and CDR2: GTSNPN and SVGIG (reference sequence). The CDR3 DNA sequence: TGTGCCTGGAGAGTAGGGGGGGAGACCCAGTACTTC. Protein sequence: CAWRVGGETQYF.

Only a few counts were recorded for this clonotype. The chain has TRBV4-3 and TRBJ1-4; 7 nucleotides line up with TRBD1. V was pared by 2 bases and J by 3 bases, with 18 bases of the junction left unmatched. The CDR3 has 20 residues. Looked up from germline, CDR1 is LGHNA and CDR2 is YSLEER. The CDR3 DNA is TGCGCCAGCAGCCAAATTGGGGGAACAGGGGCCTTCCTCCCTAATGAAAAACTGTTTTTT. Its protein product is CASSQIGGTGAFLPNEKLFF.

This clonotype was counted a few times. The genes are TRBV7-2 and TRBJ2-4; a possible D gene is TRBD1 (6 bases). V was trimmed by 4 bases and J by 8 bases, leaving 15 bases between them. The CDR3 contains 14 residues. CDR1 is SGHTA, CDR2 FQGNSA, per germline. The CDR3 protein is CASSSSRQAHIQYF. CDR3 coding DNA: TGTGCCAGCAGCTCCAGCCGACAGGCTCACATTCAGTACTTC.

This clonotype was observed many times. The V call is TRBV28, the J call TRBJ2-3; 9 bases match TRBD1. The trim removed 5 bases at V and 6 bases at J, leaving 12 bases unmatched. The CDR3 is 16 residues long. CDR1 is MDHEN and CDR2 is SYDVKM in the germline V gene. DNA for the CDR3: TGTGCCAGCAGTGCCCGACCGGGACAGGGATCGGATACGCAGTATTTT. It specifies CASSARPGQGSDTQYF.

This clonotype showed up many times. The chain recombines TRBV7-9 with TRBJ1-1; D gene unclear. The CDR3 has 14 residues. Germline CDR1 is SEHNR and CDR2 is FQNEAQ (reference sequence). Trimming shortened V by 9 bases and J by 1 base, and 15 bases separated the two germline ends. The CDR3 loop reads CARSHGQTNTEAFF. CDR3 in DNA: TGTGCCAGATCACACGGTCAAACGAACACTGAAGCTTTCTTT.

This clonotype was counted ten times or more. The chain links TRBV7-2 to TRBJ2-1, with no clear D. CDR1 and CDR2 (germline): SGHTA, FQGNSA. Trimming removed 1 base at V and 0 bases at J, with 13 bases between. This CDR3 contains 17 residues. The CDR3 coding sequence is TGTGCCAGCAGCTTAGACGATTGGGAATACTCCTACAATGAGCAGTTCTTC. Its translation is CASSLDDWEYSYNEQFF. The whole variable domain, remainder taken from reference TRBV7-2 and TRBJ2-1, is GAGVSQSPSNKVTEKGKDVELRCDPISGHTALYWYRQSLGQGLEFLIYFQGNSAPDKSGLPSDRFSAERTGGSVSTLTIQRTQQEDSAVYLCASSLDDWEYSYNEQFFGPGTRLTVL.

The V gene is TRBV7-2, the J gene TRBJ2-6; D is perhaps TRBD1 (5 bases). Germline assignment: CDR1 SGHTA and CDR2 FQGNSA. The CDR3 covers 19 residues. V dropped 7 bases and J dropped 0 bases, with 22 bases sitting between them. CDR3 DNA sequence: TGTGCCAGCATCGAAACAGGACGGTGGGGTCTCTCTGGGGCCAACGTCCTGACTTTC. Protein: CASIETGRWGLSGANVLTF.

The gene calls are TRBV5-1 and TRBJ1-2; D is possibly TRBD1 (5 bases). Between the trimmed V and J ends, which lost 0 bases and 8 bases, there was a span of 11 bases. This CDR3 spans 13 amino acids. Germline values: CDR1 SGHRS, CDR2 YFSETQ. CDR3 DNA sequence: TGCGCCAGCAGCTTGGCCCTGGACAAGGGCTACACCTTC. Translated: CASSLALDKGYTF.

This sequence joins TRBV18 and TRBJ2-1, with TRBD2 as a possible D gene (6 bases). Deletions cut 0 bases from V and 3 bases from J, with 12 bases between. CDR1 and CDR2 (germline): KGHSH, LQKENI. This CDR3 contains 16 residues. DNA for the CDR3: TGTGCCAGCTCACCACCTGGAGGGATCCGCTACAATGAGCAGTTCTTC. Translating it yields CASSPPGGIRYNEQFF. Looking up the rest from reference TRBV18 and TRBJ2-1 gives the full variable domain: NAGVMQNPRHLVRRRGQEARLRCSPMKGHSHVYWYRQLPEEGLKFMVYLQKENIIDESGMPKERFSAEFPKEGPSILRIQQVVRGDSAAYFCASSPPGGIRYNEQFFGPGTRLTVL.

This clonotype was counted ten times or more. V and J are TRBV3-1 and TRBJ2-1; tentatively, D is TRBD2 (5 bases). V was cut by 4 bases and J by 5 bases, with 18 bases left in between. The CDR3 extends over 16 amino acids. Germline CDR1 LGHDT, CDR2 YNNKEL (reference sequence). The CDR3 region has the DNA TGTGCCAGCAGCCGAACGACCTCCGCGGGCCACAATGAGCAGTTCTTC. Translation: CASSRTTSAGHNEQFF.

This clonotype was detected many times. The chain combines TRBV7-3 with TRBJ2-7; 11 positions match TRBD2. The germline V gene encodes CDR1 SGHTA and CDR2 FQGTGA. CDR3 length: 14 residues. V lost 4 bases and J lost 7; bases outside the gene matches: 6. The CDR3 sequence is CASSSSGRPGEQYF. The DNA for the CDR3 is TGTGCCAGCAGCTCTAGCGGGAGGCCGGGAGAGCAGTACTTC.

The rearrangement uses TRBV7-2 and TRBJ2-5; D gene uncertain. Germline assignment: CDR1 SGHTA and CDR2 FQGNSA. This CDR3 is built from 15 residues. The germline V and J ends were trimmed by 1 base and 5 bases, with 14 bases remaining between them. The CDR3 is CASSLGGQSWETQYF. The CDR3 nucleotides read TGTGCCAGCAGCTTAGGCGGCCAGTCTTGGGAGACCCAGTACTTC.